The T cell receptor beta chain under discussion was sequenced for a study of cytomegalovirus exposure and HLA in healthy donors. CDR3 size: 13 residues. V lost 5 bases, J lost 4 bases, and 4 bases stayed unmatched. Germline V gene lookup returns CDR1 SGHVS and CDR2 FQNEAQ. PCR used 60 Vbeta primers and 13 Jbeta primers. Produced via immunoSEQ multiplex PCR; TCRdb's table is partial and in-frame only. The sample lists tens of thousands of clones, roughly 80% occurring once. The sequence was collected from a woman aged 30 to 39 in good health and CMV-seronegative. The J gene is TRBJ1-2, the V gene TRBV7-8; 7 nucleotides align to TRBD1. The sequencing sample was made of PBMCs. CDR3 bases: TGTGCCAGCAGCCCGGGACAGCTCTATGGCTACACCTTC. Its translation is CASSPGQLYGYTF.